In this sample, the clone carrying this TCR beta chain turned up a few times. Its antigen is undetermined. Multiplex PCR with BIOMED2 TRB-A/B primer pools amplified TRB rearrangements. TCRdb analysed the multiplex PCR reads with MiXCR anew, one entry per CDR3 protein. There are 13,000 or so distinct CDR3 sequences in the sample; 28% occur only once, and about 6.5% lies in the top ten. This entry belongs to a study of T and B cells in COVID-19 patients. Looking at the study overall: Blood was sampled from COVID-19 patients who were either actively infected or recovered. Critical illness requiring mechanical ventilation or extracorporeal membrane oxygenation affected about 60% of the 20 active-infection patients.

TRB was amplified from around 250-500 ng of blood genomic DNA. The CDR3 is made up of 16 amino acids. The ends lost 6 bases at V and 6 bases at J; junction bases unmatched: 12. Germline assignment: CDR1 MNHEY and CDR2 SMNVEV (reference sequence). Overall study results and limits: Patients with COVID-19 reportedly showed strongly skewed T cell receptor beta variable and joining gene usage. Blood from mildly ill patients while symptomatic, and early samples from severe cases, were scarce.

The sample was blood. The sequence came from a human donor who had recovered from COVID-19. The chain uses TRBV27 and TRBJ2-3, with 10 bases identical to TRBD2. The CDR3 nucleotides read TGTGCCAGCAGCTTCTCCCCGACTAGCGGGCAGGATACGCAGTATTTT. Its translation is CASSFSPTSGQDTQYF.